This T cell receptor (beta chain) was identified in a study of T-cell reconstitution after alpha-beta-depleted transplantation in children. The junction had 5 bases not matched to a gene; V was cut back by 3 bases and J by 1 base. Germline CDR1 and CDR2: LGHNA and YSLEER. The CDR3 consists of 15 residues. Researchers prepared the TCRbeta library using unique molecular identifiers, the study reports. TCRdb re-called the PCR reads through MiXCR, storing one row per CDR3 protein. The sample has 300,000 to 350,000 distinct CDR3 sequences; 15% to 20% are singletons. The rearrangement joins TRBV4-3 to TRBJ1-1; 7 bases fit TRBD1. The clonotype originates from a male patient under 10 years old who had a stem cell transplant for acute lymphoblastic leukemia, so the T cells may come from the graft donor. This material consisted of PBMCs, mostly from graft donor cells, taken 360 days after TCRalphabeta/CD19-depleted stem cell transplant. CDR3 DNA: TGCGCCAGCAGCCACCCCTACAGGGGGAACACTGAAGCTTTCTTT. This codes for CASSHPYRGNTEAFF.